This T cell receptor beta chain was found in a study of T-cell memory formation after mild COVID-19. This clonotype was detected a few times. The germline V gene encodes CDR1 SGHTA and CDR2 FQGTGA. The CDR3 has 13 residues. V was cut by 3 bases and J by 5 bases, with 10 bases left in between. TCRdb redid the calling of the 5' RACE reads with MiXCR, one entry per CDR3 protein. The table has 200,000 to 250,000 distinct CDR3 sequences, 9% to 10% seen once. The TCR comes from a man in his late teens or twenties who had mild COVID-19 (a few samples of this study predate the infection). Cell type and time point are not known. The chain recombines TRBV7-3 with TRBJ2-5; D unclear. Sequenced material: PBMCs or a T cell subset sorted from them (not recorded which). CDR3 coding DNA: TGTGCCAGCAGCTTTGGTATGAGTGAGACCCAGTACTTC. This gives the protein CASSFGMSETQYF.